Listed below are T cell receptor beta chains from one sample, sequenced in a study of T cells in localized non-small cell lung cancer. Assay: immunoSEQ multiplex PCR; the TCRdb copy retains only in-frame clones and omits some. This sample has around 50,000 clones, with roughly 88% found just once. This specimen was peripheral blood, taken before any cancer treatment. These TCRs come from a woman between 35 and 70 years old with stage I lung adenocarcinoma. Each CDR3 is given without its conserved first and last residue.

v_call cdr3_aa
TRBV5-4 ASSSNGQGGNTIY
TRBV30 AWSEDSPYT
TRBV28 ASSLGELAGIDEQF
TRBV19 ASSKGAGNSDTQY
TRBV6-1 ASSGDFGGYT
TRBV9 ASSGSGGMNTEAF
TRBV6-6 ASSSTELYGYT
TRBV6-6 ASSYVTEAF
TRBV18 ASSPSTRNYYEQY
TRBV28 ASSLFRERGEQF
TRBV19 ASSIEAGAGTEAF
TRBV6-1 ASSFRGGNTEAF
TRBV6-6 ASSRDNLGQPQH
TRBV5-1 ASSRLAGQGDYT
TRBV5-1 ASSYGHDANTGELF
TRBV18 ASSPLSKIGGGREQF
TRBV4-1 ASSQAAGENYGYT
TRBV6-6 ASSYGFTDTQY
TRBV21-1 ASSKGYGTANTEAF
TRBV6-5 ASSRGSSGNTIY
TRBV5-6 ASSLARSSYNEQF
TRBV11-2 ASSLGGFRTDTQY
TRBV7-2 ASSLAGGKPITKNIQY
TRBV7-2 ASSPTPYGYT
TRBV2 ASSEDRVPAGAF
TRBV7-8 ASRPGGTSEQF
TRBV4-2 ASSQPTGTGGNEQF
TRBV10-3 AISLPDRGKTQY
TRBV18 ASSPVKGPEAF
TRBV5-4 ASSWRTGGTGELF
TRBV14 ASSQRPGSLH
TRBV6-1 ASREGTGVRNEQF
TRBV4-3 ASSYRGQGDSPLH
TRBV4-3 ASSQDLGTENEQF
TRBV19 ASSPRAGGQETQY
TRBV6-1 ASSDNRDARTPLH
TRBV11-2 ASSQGQGRENEQF
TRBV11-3 ASKRRGDTEAF
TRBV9 ASSVDGGIETQY
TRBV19 ASSVGVTGGNEKLF
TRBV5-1 ASSLVGQGDWDYGYT
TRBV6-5 ASSYPGNTIY